Reported below is one TCR beta chain. The antigen is undetermined. The CDR3 extends over 16 amino acids. After removal of 7 bases from V and 7 bases from J, the junction contained 14 bases not matched to a gene. Germline V gives CDR1 SNHLY, CDR2 FYNNEI. From the 5' RACE reads, TCRdb called clonotypes with MiXCR, one entry per CDR3 protein. The sample holds roughly 150,000 distinct CDR3 sequences, around 7.9% seen once. The data were taken from a study of CD8 T cells in ankylosing spondylitis. Broader study findings: Disease-associated clones were reportedly significantly overrepresented in matched ankylosing spondylitis synovial fluid. Before this, some motif variants had been reported in reactive arthritis synovial fluid and blood.

Sequencing was performed on blood, either unsorted or a sorted T cell fraction (not recorded which). This TCR was recovered from a female donor with ankylosing spondylitis or in good health (not recorded which). The chain carries TRBV2 and TRBJ2-1; the match to TRBD2 covers 9 bases. The CDR3 spells CASKEEAGGLANEQFF. In DNA form, the CDR3 reads TGTGCCAGCAAGGAGGAAGCGGGGGGTCTAGCAAATGAGCAGTTCTTC.